This T cell receptor beta chain was sequenced for a study of radiotherapy plus CTLA-4 blockade in lung cancer. The data were produced by immunoSEQ multiplex PCR, yet TCRdb's version contains in-frame clones alone and is incomplete. The table lists approximately 45,000 clones, more than 60% of them singletons, with approximately 17% in the top ten. This clone was seen more than once but under ten times. Trimming took 4 bases from V and 0 from J; bases not matched to a gene: 6. Germline lookup yields CDR1 SNHLY and CDR2 FYNNEI. The CDR3 runs 15 residues. Material: peripheral blood, obtained from a patient treated with radiotherapy plus ipilimumab. This clonotype was sampled from a human donor with non-small cell lung cancer who had a partial response to radiotherapy plus ipilimumab. This chain links TRBV2 with TRBJ2-7; TRBD2 matches 7 bases. The CDR3 here is CASSGGGGRSYEQYF. In DNA form, the CDR3 reads TGTGCCAGCAGTGGGGGGGGTGGCCGCTCCTACGAGCAGTACTTC.